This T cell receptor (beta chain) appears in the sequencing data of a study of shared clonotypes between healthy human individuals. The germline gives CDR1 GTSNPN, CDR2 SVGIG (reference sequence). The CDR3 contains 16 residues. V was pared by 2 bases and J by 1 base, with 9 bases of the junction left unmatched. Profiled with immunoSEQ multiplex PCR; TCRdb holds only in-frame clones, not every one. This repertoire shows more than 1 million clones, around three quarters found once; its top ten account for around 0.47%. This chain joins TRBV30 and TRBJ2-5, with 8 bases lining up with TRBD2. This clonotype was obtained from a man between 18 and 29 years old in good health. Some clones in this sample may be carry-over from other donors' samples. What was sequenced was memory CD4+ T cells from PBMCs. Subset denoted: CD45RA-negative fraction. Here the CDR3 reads CAWSLINGGAQETQYF. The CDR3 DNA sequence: TGTGCCTGGAGTCTTATTAACGGGGGGGCCCAAGAGACCCAGTACTTC.